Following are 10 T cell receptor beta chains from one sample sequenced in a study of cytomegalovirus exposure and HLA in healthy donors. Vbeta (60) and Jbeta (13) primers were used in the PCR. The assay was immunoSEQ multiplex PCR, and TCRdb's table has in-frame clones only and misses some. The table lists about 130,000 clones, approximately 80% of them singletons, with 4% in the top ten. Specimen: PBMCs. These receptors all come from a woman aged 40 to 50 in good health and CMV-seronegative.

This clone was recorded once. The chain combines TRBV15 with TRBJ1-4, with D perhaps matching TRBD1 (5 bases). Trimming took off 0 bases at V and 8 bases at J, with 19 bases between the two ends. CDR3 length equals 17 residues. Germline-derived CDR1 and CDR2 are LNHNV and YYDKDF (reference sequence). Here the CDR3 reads CATSRDPDRLVEEKLFF. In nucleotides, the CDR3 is TGTGCCACCAGCAGAGATCCAGACAGACTTGTGGAGGAAAAACTGTTTTTT. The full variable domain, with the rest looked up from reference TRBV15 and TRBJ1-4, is DAMVIQNPRYQVTQFGKPVTLSCSQTLNHNVMYWYQQKSSQAPKLLFHYYDKDFNNEADTPDNFQSRRPNTSFCFLDIRSPGLGDTAMYLCATSRDPDRLVEEKLFFGSGTQLSVL.

The CDR3 region is CASSGEGQGTYEQYF. The CDR3 DNA reads TGTGCCAGCAGCGGGGAGGGACAGGGGACCTACGAGCAGTACTTC. The chain couples TRBV7-6 to TRBJ2-7, with 10 bases lining up with TRBD1. The germline V gene has CDR1 SGHVS and CDR2 FNYEAQ. V was clipped by 5 bases and J by 2 bases; unmatched bases: 6. The CDR3 covers 15 residues.

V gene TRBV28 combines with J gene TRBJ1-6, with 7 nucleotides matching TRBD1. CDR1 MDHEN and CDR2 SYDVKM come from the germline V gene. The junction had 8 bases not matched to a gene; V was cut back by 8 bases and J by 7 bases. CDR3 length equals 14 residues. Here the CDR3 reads CASQGGTANSPLHF. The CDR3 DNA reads TGTGCCAGCCAAGGGGGGACAGCAAATTCACCCCTCCACTTT.

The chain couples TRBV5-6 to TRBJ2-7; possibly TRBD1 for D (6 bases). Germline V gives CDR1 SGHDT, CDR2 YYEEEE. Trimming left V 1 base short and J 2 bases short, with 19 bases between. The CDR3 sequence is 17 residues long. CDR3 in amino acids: CASSLMVTGINPYEQYF. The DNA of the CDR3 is TGTGCCAGCAGCTTGATGGTTACAGGGATCAACCCCTACGAGCAGTACTTC.

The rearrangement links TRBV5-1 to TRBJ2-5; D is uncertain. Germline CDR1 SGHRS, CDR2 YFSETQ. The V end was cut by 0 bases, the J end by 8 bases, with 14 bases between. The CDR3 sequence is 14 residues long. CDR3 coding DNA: TGCGCCAGCAGCTTGGGTTCTACCCTCCCCACCCAGTACTTC. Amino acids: CASSLGSTLPTQYF.

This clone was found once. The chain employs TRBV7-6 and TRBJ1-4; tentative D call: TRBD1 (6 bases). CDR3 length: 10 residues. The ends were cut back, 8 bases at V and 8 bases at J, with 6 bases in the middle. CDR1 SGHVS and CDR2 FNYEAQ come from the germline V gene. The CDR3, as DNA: TGTGCCAGCCAGGGGGAAAAACTGTTTTTT. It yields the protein CASQGEKLFF.

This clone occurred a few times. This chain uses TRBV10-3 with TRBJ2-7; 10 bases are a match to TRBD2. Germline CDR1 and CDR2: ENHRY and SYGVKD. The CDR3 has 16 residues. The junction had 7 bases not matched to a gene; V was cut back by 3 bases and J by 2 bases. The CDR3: CAISDASGGAAYEQYF. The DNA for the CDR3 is TGTGCCATCAGTGACGCTAGCGGGGGTGCGGCCTACGAGCAGTACTTC.

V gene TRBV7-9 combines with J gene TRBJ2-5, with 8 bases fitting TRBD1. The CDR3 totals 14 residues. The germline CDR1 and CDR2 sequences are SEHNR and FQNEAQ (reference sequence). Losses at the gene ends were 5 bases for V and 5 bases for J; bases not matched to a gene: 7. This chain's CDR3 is CASSLQGGGETQYF. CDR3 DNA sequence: TGTGCCAGCAGCCTACAGGGGGGCGGGGAGACCCAGTACTTC.

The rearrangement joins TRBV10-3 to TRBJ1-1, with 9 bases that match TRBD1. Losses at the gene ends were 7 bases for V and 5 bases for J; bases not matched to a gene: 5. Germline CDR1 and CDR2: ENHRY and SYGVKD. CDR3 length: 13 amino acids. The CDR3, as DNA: TGTGCCATCACCAAGACAGGGGGAACTGAAGCTTTCTTT. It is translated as CAITKTGGTEAFF.

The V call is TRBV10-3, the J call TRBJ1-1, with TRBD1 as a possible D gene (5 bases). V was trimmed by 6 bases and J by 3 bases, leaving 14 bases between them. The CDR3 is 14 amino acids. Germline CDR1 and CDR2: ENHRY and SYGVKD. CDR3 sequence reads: CAISRRVVDTEAFF. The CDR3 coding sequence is TGTGCCATCAGCCGCAGGGTGGTCGACACTGAAGCTTTCTTT.